This T cell receptor (beta chain) was identified during a study of regulatory T cells in long-lasting Graves disease. With V trimmed by 0 bases and J by 4 bases, 16 bases remained unmatched. Germline V gene sequence: CDR1 SGHRS, CDR2 YFSETQ. The CDR3 extends over 20 amino acids. Building of the TCR beta libraries involved iRepertoire HTBI primers and Arm-PCR of CDR3 regions. MiXCR, run by TCRdb on the multiplex PCR reads, gives a single entry per CDR3 protein. The data show approximately 400,000 distinct CDR3 sequences, with roughly a quarter seen just once and around 24% held by the top ten. Time point described: persistent/refractory GD, antithyroid drugs over 5 years with positive TRAb. With RNA extracted from PBMCs as input, the TCR library was made.

The chain joins TRBV5-1 to TRBJ2-1; 10 bases map to TRBD2. The TCR comes from a female donor with Graves disease. The sample was peripheral blood mononuclear cells (PBMCs), taken when the disease was refractory, from a patient treated with antithyroid drugs. The CDR3 bases are TGCGCCAGCAGCTTGGCAGTGCCTAGCGGGAGTGAGGCTCGGTACAATGAGCAGTTCTTC. It is translated as CASSLAVPSGSEARYNEQFF.